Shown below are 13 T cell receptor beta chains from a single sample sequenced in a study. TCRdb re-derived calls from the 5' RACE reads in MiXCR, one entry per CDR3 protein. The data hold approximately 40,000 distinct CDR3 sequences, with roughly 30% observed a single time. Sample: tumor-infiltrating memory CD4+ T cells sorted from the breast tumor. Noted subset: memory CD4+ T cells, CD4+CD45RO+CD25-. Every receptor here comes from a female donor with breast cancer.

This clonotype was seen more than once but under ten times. Here the CDR3 reads CASSRDYFEAFF. The CDR3 coding sequence is TGTGCCAGCAGCCGGGACTACTTTGAAGCTTTCTTT. V gene TRBV7-9 combines with J gene TRBJ1-1, with D maybe TRBD1 (5 bases). Germline V gives CDR1 SEHNR, CDR2 FQNEAQ (reference sequence). There are 12 residues in the CDR3. Trimming shortened V by 5 bases and J by 7 bases, and 11 bases separated the two germline ends.

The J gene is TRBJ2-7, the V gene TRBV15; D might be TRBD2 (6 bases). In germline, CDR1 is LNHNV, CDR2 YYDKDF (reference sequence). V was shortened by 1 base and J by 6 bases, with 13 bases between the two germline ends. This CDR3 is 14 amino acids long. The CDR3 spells CATSRGGAEFEQYF. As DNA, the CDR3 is TGTGCCACCAGCAGAGGCGGGGCCGAGTTCGAGCAGTACTTC.

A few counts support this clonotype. The CDR3 DNA is TGCGCCAGCAGAAACCCCCCGGGGGACGAGCAGTACTTC. This sequence encodes CASRNPPGDEQYF. The J gene is TRBJ2-7, the V gene TRBV5-1; maybe TRBD2 (6 bases). The V end lost 5 bases, the J end lost 5 bases, and 14 bases lay between the germline ends. Germline CDR1 reads SGHRS; CDR2 reads YFSETQ. The CDR3 has 13 amino acids.

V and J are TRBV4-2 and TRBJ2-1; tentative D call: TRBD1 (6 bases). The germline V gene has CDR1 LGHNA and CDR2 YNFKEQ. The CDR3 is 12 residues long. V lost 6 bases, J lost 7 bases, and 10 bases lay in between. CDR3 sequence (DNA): TGTGCCAGCAGTTCCCAGGGGAATGAGCAGTTCTTC. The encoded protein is CASSSQGNEQFF.

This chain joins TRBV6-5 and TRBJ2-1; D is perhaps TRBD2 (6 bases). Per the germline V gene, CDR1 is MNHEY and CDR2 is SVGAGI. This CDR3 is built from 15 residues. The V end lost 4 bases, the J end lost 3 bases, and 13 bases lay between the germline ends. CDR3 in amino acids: CASSFRRGLYNEQFF. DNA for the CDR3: TGTGCCAGCAGTTTTAGGCGGGGACTCTACAATGAGCAGTTCTTC.

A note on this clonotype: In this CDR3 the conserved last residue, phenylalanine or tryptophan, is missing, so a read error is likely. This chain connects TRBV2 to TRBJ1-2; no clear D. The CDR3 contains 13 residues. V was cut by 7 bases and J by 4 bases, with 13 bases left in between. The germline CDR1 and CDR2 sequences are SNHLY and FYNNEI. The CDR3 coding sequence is TGTGCCAGCACCGAAGGGCAGCTCTATGGCTACACCGTC. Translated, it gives CASTEGQLYGYTV.

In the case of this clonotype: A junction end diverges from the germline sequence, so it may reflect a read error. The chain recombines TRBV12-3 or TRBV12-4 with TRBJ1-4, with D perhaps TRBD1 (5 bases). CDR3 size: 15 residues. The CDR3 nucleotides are TGTGCCGGCAGTGCCTCAGGGATACCTAATGAAAAACTGTTTTTT. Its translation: CAGSASGIPNEKLFF.

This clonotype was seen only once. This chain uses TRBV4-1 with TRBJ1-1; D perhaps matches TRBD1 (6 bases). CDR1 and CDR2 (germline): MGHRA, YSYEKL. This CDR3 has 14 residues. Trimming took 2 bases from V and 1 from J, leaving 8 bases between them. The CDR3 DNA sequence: TGCGCCAGCAGCCAATTGGGGGCGAACACTGAAGCTTTCTTT. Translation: CASSQLGANTEAFF.

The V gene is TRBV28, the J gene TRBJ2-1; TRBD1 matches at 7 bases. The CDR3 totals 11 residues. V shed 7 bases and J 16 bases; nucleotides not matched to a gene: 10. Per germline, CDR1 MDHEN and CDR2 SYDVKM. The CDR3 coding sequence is TGTGCCAGCACCCGAGGGGGCCCGCATTTCTTC. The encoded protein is CASTRGGPHFF.

This chain's CDR3 is CASSPSGGGWEQYF. The DNA for the CDR3 is TGTGCCAGCAGCCCGTCTGGCGGGGGCTGGGAGCAGTACTTC. The J gene is TRBJ2-7, the V gene TRBV7-3; D is possibly TRBD2 (7 bases). CDR3 length: 14 residues. V shed 5 bases and J shed 7 bases, with 18 bases lying between them. Germline assignment: CDR1 SGHTA and CDR2 FQGTGA.

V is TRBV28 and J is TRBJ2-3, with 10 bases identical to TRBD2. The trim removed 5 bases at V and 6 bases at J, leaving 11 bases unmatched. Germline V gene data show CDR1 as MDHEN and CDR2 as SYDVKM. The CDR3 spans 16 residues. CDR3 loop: CASSTPSGSWADTQYF. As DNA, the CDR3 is TGTGCCAGCAGTACCCCTAGCGGGAGTTGGGCGGATACGCAGTATTTT.

CDR3 DNA sequence: TGTGCCAGCAGCTTAAGCGGTCAGAGGCCCACAGATACGCAGTATTTT. Protein product: CASSLSGQRPTDTQYF. The chain recombines TRBV11-2 with TRBJ2-3, with D maybe TRBD2 (5 bases). The V gene lost 2 bases and the J gene lost 2 bases, with 14 bases spanning the gap. Germline V gene data show CDR1 as SGHAT and CDR2 as FQNNGV. The length of the CDR3 is 16 residues. Combining the CDR3 with reference TRBV11-2 and TRBJ2-3 gives the whole variable domain EAGVAQSPRYKIIEKRQSVAFWCNPISGHATLYWYQQILGQGPKLLIQFQNNGVVDDSQLPKDRFSAERLKGVDSTLKIQPAKLEDSAVYLCASSLSGQRPTDTQYFGPGTRLTVL.

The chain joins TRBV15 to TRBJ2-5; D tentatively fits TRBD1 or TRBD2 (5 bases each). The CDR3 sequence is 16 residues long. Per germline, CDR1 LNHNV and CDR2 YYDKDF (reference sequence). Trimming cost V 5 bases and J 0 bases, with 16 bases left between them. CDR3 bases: TGTGCCACCAGCGGTGGGACGGCTGAAAACCAAGAGACCCAGTACTTC. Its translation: CATSGGTAENQETQYF. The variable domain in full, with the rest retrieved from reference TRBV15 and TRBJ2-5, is DAMVIQNPRYQVTQFGKPVTLSCSQTLNHNVMYWYQQKSSQAPKLLFHYYDKDFNNEADTPDNFQSRRPNTSFCFLDIRSPGLGDTAMYLCATSGGTAENQETQYFGPGTRLLVL.